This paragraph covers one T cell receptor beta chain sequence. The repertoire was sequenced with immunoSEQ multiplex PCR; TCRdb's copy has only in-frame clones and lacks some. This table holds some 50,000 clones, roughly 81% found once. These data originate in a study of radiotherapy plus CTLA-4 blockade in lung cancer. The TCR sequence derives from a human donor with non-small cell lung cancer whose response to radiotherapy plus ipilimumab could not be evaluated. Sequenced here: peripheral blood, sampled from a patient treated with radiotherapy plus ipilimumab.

The CDR3 is CASSVAQLQGASANEQFF. CDR3 nucleotides: TGTGCCAGCAGCGTAGCTCAGCTCCAGGGGGCCTCCGCCAATGAGCAGTTCTTC. This chain joins TRBV9 and TRBJ2-1; 8 nucleotides align to TRBD1. In germline, CDR1 is SGDLS, CDR2 YYNGEE. The V and J ends lost 0 bases and 6 bases, in that order; junction bases with no gene match: 14. CDR3 length: 18 residues. Supplemented by reference TRBV9 and TRBJ2-1, the full variable domain reads DSGVTQTPKHLITATGQRVTLRCSPRSGDLSVYWYQQSLDQGLQFLIQYYNGEERAKGNILERFSAQQFPDLHSELNLSSLELGDSALYFCASSVAQLQGASANEQFFGPGTRLTVL.